Listed here are 27 T cell receptor beta chains from one sample, sequenced in a study of blood T cell repertoires in COVID-19. Assay used: immunoSEQ multiplex PCR; TCRdb lists only in-frame clones, some missing. The repertoire consists of approximately 110,000 clones, with about three quarters occurring once and the leading ten covering 5% to 6.5%. The sequencing input was peripheral blood. Source of these receptors: a man at least 80 years old with acute or convalescent COVID-19.

The rearrangement links TRBV6-5 to TRBJ1-1, with D tentatively TRBD1 (5 bases). The CDR3 sequence is 15 residues long. With 0 bases removed from V and 1 base from J, the gap between germline ends came to 9 bases. Germline V gene data show CDR1 as MNHEY and CDR2 as SVGAGI. CDR3 region: CASSYSGATNTEAFF. CDR3 in DNA: TGTGCCAGCAGTTACTCAGGGGCGACGAACACTGAAGCTTTCTTT.

This chain uses TRBV5-6 with TRBJ1-2; D perhaps matches TRBD1 (5 bases). Trimming left V 2 bases short and J 8 bases short, with 13 bases between. The CDR3 extends over 13 amino acids. Germline V gene data show CDR1 as SGHDT and CDR2 as YYEEEE. The chain's CDR3 is CASSLGREDGYTF. DNA of the CDR3: TGTGCCAGCAGCTTAGGCAGGGAAGACGGCTACACCTTC.

This chain uses TRBV3-1 (or the pseudogene TRBV3-2) with TRBJ2-3; 10 nucleotides align to TRBD2. J was trimmed by 3 bases and V by 7 bases; bases with no gene match: 10. Per the germline V gene, CDR1 is LGHDT and CDR2 is YNNKEL (reference sequence). The CDR3 has 16 amino acids. The DNA for the CDR3 is TGTGCCAGCATCCTCCTAGCGGGAGAGGGGACAGATACGCAGTATTTT. Translated: CASILLAGEGTDTQYF.

This clone was detected once. The chain is built from TRBV7-2 and TRBJ2-1; TRBD2 aligns across 7 bases. The CDR3 runs 12 residues. The V and J ends lost 5 bases and 13 bases, in that order; junction bases with no gene match: 8. CDR1 and CDR2 (germline): SGHTA, FQGNSA. The CDR3 DNA reads TGTGCCAGCAGCCTAACGGGGGGTGCTCAGTTCTTC. Protein: CASSLTGGAQFF.

The V and J genes are TRBV27 and TRBJ2-2; the match to TRBD2 covers 9 bases. The J segment lost 5 bases and the V segment lost 4 bases, leaving 14 bases of the junction unmatched. The germline V gene encodes CDR1 MNHEY and CDR2 SMNVEV (reference sequence). This CDR3 spans 18 amino acids. CDR3 DNA: TGTGCCAGCAGTTGGAGAAAGGGTCCTAGCGGGAAGACCGGGGAGCTGTTTTTT. Translating gives CASSWRKGPSGKTGELFF.

The gene calls are TRBV7-9 and TRBJ2-1; 7 bases agree with TRBD2. J lost 15 bases, V lost 5 bases, and 10 bases had no gene match. There are 12 residues in the CDR3. Germline CDR1 reads SEHNR; CDR2 reads FQNEAQ (reference sequence). DNA of the CDR3: TGTGCCAGCAGCACCGCGGCGGGAGAGGTGTTCTTC. It encodes CASSTAAGEVFF. The entire variable domain, with the rest obtained from reference TRBV7-9 and TRBJ2-1, is as follows: DTGVSQNPRHKITKRGQNVTFRCDPISEHNRLYWYRQTLGQGPEFLTYFQNEAQLEKSRLLSDRFSAERPKGSFSTLEIQRTEQGDSAMYLCASSTAAGEVFFGPGTRLTVL.

This clone occurred a few times. CDR3 coding DNA: TGTGCCAGCAGCTTAGCCGGGACTCTCGAGCAGTACTTC. It is translated as CASSLAGTLEQYF. The rearrangement uses TRBV7-2 and TRBJ2-7; TRBD2 is a possible D gene (6 bases). CDR1 is SGHTA, CDR2 FQGNSA, per germline. This CDR3 has 13 amino acids. The ends were cut back, 0 bases at V and 6 bases at J, with 9 bases in the middle.

The chain links TRBV11-3 to TRBJ2-7; 9 bases agree with TRBD1. Germline trimming cut 6 bases from V and 6 bases from J; bases unmatched to any gene: 3. Germline lookup yields CDR1 SGHNT and CDR2 YENEEA. The CDR3 extends over 12 amino acids. The CDR3 nucleotides read TGTGCCAGCAGGGGGACAGGGACCGAGCAGTACTTC. This codes for CASRGTGTEQYF.

The J gene is TRBJ1-4, the V gene TRBV29-1; TRBD1 is a possible D gene (5 bases). Germline assignment: CDR1 SQVTM and CDR2 ANQGSEA. V lost 5 bases and J 0 bases, leaving 10 bases between the germline ends. The CDR3 totals 14 residues. The CDR3 DNA sequence: TGCAGCGTTCGGTCAGGGACAACTAATGAAAAACTGTTTTTT. Translated: CSVRSGTTNEKLFF.

The chain has TRBV9 and TRBJ1-4; no firm D call. Germline CDR1 reads SGDLS; CDR2 reads YYNGEE. This CDR3 region has 14 residues. Trimming pared 0 bases from V and 6 bases from J, leaving 9 bases between. The CDR3 loop is CASSVGMSDEKLFF. In DNA, the CDR3 is TGTGCCAGCAGCGTAGGCATGAGCGATGAAAAACTGTTTTTT.

The CDR3 DNA is TGTGCCAGCAGCCCTAGGGACATAGTCTACGAGCAGTACTTC. Translating it yields CASSPRDIVYEQYF. V usage is TRBV11-2 and J usage is TRBJ2-7; a possible D gene is TRBD1 (6 bases). This CDR3 spans 14 amino acids. V lost 5 bases, J lost 3 bases, and 14 bases lay in between. CDR1 and CDR2 from the germline V gene are SGHAT and FQNNGV.

In nucleotides, the CDR3 is TGTGCCTGGAGTCCCTATACAGATACGCAGTATTTT. Its protein is CAWSPYTDTQYF. The chain uses TRBV30 and TRBJ2-3; no clear D gene. Germline CDR1 reads GTSNPN; CDR2 reads SVGIG (reference sequence). CDR3 length: 12 amino acids. Trimming left V 2 bases short and J 3 bases short, with 6 bases between. Using reference TRBV30 and TRBJ2-3 for the parts outside the CDR3, the full variable domain is SQTIHQWPATLVQPVGSPLSLECTVEGTSNPNLYWYRQAAGRGLQLLFYSVGIGQISSEVPQNLSASRPQDRQFILSSKKLLLSDSGFYLCAWSPYTDTQYFGPGTRLTVL.

CDR3 sequence: CASSFSGRAGYEQYF. The CDR3 DNA is TGCGCCAGCAGCTTTAGCGGGAGGGCCGGATACGAGCAGTACTTC. The chain combines TRBV5-1 with TRBJ2-7, with 11 positions matching TRBD2. This CDR3 has 15 residues. V was clipped by 2 bases and J by 4 bases; unmatched bases: 5. The germline gives CDR1 SGHRS, CDR2 YFSETQ. Together with reference TRBV5-1 and TRBJ2-7, the CDR3 gives the full variable domain: KAGVTQTPRYLIKTRGQQVTLSCSPISGHRSVSWYQQTPGQGLQFLFEYFSETQRNKGNFPGRFSGRQFSNSRSEMNVSTLELGDSALYLCASSFSGRAGYEQYFGPGTRLTVT.

There are a few counts of this clone. The chain couples TRBV14 to TRBJ2-3; TRBD2 matches 7 bases. The CDR3 sequence is 15 residues long. Germline V lookup: CDR1 SGHDN, CDR2 FVKESK. Trimming at V came to 2 bases and at J to 0 bases, leaving 2 bases not matched to a gene. CDR3 sequence: CASSQQLASTDTQYF. The CDR3 DNA reads as TGTGCCAGCAGCCAACAACTAGCGAGCACAGATACGCAGTATTTT. Looking up the rest from reference TRBV14 and TRBJ2-3 gives the full variable domain: EAGVTQFPSHSVIEKGQTVTLRCDPISGHDNLYWYRRVMGKEIKFLLHFVKESKQDESGMPNNRFLAERTGGTYSTLKVQPAELEDSGVYFCASSQQLASTDTQYFGPGTRLTVL.

This clone has a single count. The CDR3, as DNA: TGTGCCAGCAGCCCCCGACTAGGGGAGGGTCATGAGCAGTTCTTC. This translates into CASSPRLGEGHEQFF. The chain employs TRBV5-6 and TRBJ2-1, with TRBD2 identical over 7 bases. The V gene's germline CDR1 is SGHDT and CDR2 YYEEEE. There are 15 residues in the CDR3. V was clipped by 4 bases and J by 8 bases; unmatched bases: 12.

The chain carries TRBV4-1 and TRBJ2-7; 10 positions agree with TRBD2. Germline CDR1 reads MGHRA; CDR2 reads YSYEKL. Losses at the gene ends were 1 base for V and 4 bases for J; bases not matched to a gene: 7. CDR3 length: 16 residues. CDR3 residues: CASSQVPSGSMYEQYF. The CDR3 DNA sequence: TGCGCCAGCAGCCAAGTCCCTAGCGGGAGTATGTACGAGCAGTACTTC.

The rearrangement uses TRBV6-5 and TRBJ1-4; D is uncertain. CDR1 and CDR2 from the germline V gene are MNHEY and SVGAGI. This CDR3 is 15 amino acids long. Trimming left V 8 bases short and J 7 bases short, with 20 bases between. CDR3 in DNA: TGTGCCAGCTCCAAGAACTACATCGGAGGTGAAAAACTGTTTTTT. It translates to CASSKNYIGGEKLFF.

In this sample, this clone turned up a few times. The chain joins TRBV11-2 to TRBJ2-7; 7 bases agree with TRBD1. Germline CDR1 SGHAT, CDR2 FQNNGV. This CDR3 has 15 residues. The junction had 5 bases not matched to a gene; V was cut back by 0 bases and J by 3 bases. CDR3 bases: TGTGCCAGCAGCTTAGACGGACAGGCCTTCTACGAGCAGTACTTC. Residues: CASSLDGQAFYEQYF.

Ten or more counts support this clone. This sequence joins TRBV28 and TRBJ2-7; 7 bases are a match to TRBD2. The CDR3 extends over 16 amino acids. V shed 3 bases, J shed 0 bases, and the junction held 8 bases outside the gene matches. Germline V gene sequence: CDR1 MDHEN, CDR2 SYDVKM. The CDR3 reads CASSFDLGLVSYEQYF. The CDR3 DNA reads TGTGCCAGCAGTTTTGACCTCGGACTAGTCTCCTACGAGCAGTACTTC.

The rearrangement joins TRBV2 to TRBJ1-1; D perhaps matches TRBD1 (5 bases). The CDR3 loop spans 15 amino acids. The germline CDR1 and CDR2 sequences are SNHLY and FYNNEI. V was trimmed by 2 bases and J by 1 base, leaving 11 bases between them. CDR3 DNA sequence: TGTGCCAGCAGTGAATTGCGGGGCGGGAACACTGAAGCTTTCTTT. It codes for CASSELRGGNTEAFF.

The chain links TRBV2 to TRBJ1-1, with D perhaps TRBD1 (6 bases). This CDR3 comprises 15 residues. V lost 6 bases to trimming and J lost 5 bases, with 19 bases between them. CDR1 SNHLY and CDR2 FYNNEI come from the germline V gene. As DNA, the CDR3 is TGTGCCAGCAGCTGGGACACTCCGGTGGGAACTGAAGCTTTCTTT. Encoded protein: CASSWDTPVGTEAFF.

On this clone itself: Other DNA sequences in the sample encode the same CDR3. The chain carries TRBV4-3 and TRBJ2-3, with 8 positions matching TRBD1. The CDR3 totals 16 residues. Germline assignment: CDR1 LGHNA and CDR2 YSLEER. After removal of 1 base from V and 4 bases from J, the junction contained 7 bases not matched to a gene. This CDR3 reads CASSQVPGQGADTQYF. DNA for the CDR3: TGCGCCAGCAGCCAAGTTCCCGGACAGGGAGCAGATACGCAGTATTTT.

The genes are TRBV18 and TRBJ1-6; 10 bases match TRBD1. Losses at the gene ends were 3 bases for V and 7 bases for J; bases not matched to a gene: 9. The germline CDR1 and CDR2 sequences are KGHSH and LQKENI. CDR3 length: 17 residues. The CDR3 here is CASSPKTGGGKNSPLHF. The CDR3, as DNA: TGTGCCAGCTCACCGAAGACAGGGGGCGGAAAGAATTCACCCCTCCACTTT.

This clone was counted many times. The rearrangement joins TRBV2 to TRBJ2-7; possible D gene TRBD2, 8 bases. V dropped 7 bases and J dropped 6 bases, with 19 bases sitting between them. The V gene's germline CDR1 is SNHLY and CDR2 FYNNEI. This CDR3 spans 14 amino acids. CDR3 amino acids: CASTGGTVAIEQYF. The CDR3 DNA follows: TGTGCCAGCACGGGAGGGACAGTAGCTATCGAGCAGTACTTC.

The gene calls are TRBV7-3 and TRBJ2-1; 9 bases are shared with TRBD2. Trimming took 10 bases from V and 9 from J; bases not matched to a gene: 10. Germline V gene sequence: CDR1 SGHTA, CDR2 FQGTGA. There are 13 residues in the CDR3. CDR3 in DNA: TGTGCCACGGGGGCTAGCGGGGTCGGTGAGCAGTTCTTC. Translation gives CATGASGVGEQFF. The full variable domain, in which reference TRBV7-3 and TRBJ2-1 provide the parts outside the CDR3, is GAGVSQTPSNKVTEKGKYVELRCDPISGHTALYWYRQSLGQGPEFLIYFQGTGAADDSGLPNDRFFAVRPEGSVSTLKIQRTERGDSAVYLCATGASGVGEQFFGPGTRLTVL.

V gene TRBV20-1 combines with J gene TRBJ1-1; TRBD1 is a possible D gene (5 bases). This CDR3 is 12 amino acids long. V shed 3 bases and J shed 4 bases, with 9 bases lying between them. Germline V CDR1 and CDR2: DFQATT, SNEGSKA (reference sequence). This CDR3 is CSASPGGTEAFF. The CDR3 DNA follows: TGCAGTGCTAGTCCCGGGGGCACTGAAGCTTTCTTT.

The chain is built from TRBV24-1 and TRBJ1-1; D uncertain. V was cut by 3 bases and J by 7 bases, with 8 bases left in between. This CDR3 spans 12 amino acids. CDR1 and CDR2 from the germline V gene are KGHDR and SFDVKD. The CDR3 DNA reads TGTGCCACCAGTGATGCCCCAGGTGAAGCTTTCTTT. It translates to CATSDAPGEAFF.